The 24 T cell receptor beta chains reported below all come from one sample, sequenced in a study of cytomegalovirus exposure and HLA in healthy donors. Use of 60 Vbeta and 13 Jbeta primers characterized the PCR. Method: immunoSEQ multiplex PCR; TCRdb's copy keeps in-frame clones and lacks some. The sample consists of around 53,000 clones, roughly 85% of them appearing once. The sequencing input was PBMCs. All receptors derive from a young man in good health and CMV-seronegative.

V is TRBV19 and J is TRBJ1-4, with 8 bases aligning to TRBD1. The CDR3 covers 17 residues. Germline-derived CDR1 and CDR2 are LNHDA and SQIVND (reference sequence). Losses at the gene ends were 6 bases for V and 3 bases for J; bases not matched to a gene: 12. CDR3 bases: TGTGCCAGTAGACGTGTGGCAGGGGGCCTGGCTAATGAAAAACTGTTTTTT. Translation gives CASRRVAGGLANEKLFF.

This clone came up a few times. The J gene is TRBJ1-1, the V gene TRBV6-5; 9 nucleotides match TRBD1. The CDR3 totals 13 residues. CDR1 is MNHEY, CDR2 SVGAGI, per germline. J was trimmed by 5 bases and V by 6 bases; bases with no gene match: 4. CDR3 DNA sequence: TGTGCCAGCAGCGGACAGGGGATGACTGAAGCTTTCTTT. This codes for CASSGQGMTEAFF.

The V gene is TRBV6-5, the J gene TRBJ1-1; D unresolved. The V gene's germline CDR1 is MNHEY and CDR2 SVGAGI. The CDR3 runs to 14 residues. The V gene lost 0 bases and the J gene lost 11 bases, with 16 bases spanning the gap. The CDR3 loop reads CASSYSKRVPGAFF. Here the CDR3 DNA reads TGTGCCAGCAGTTACTCGAAACGGGTCCCTGGGGCTTTCTTT.

The chain joins TRBV7-9 to TRBJ2-7, with TRBD2 identical over 11 bases. The germline gives CDR1 SEHNR, CDR2 FQNEAQ (reference sequence). The CDR3 length is 14 residues. V was pared by 5 bases and J by 7 bases, with 7 bases of the junction left unmatched. CDR3 sequence reads: CASSLSGREREQYF. As DNA, the CDR3 is TGTGCCAGCAGCCTTAGCGGGAGGGAGCGGGAGCAGTACTTC.

J is TRBJ2-2 and V is TRBV11-3; 8 bases match TRBD1. CDR1 is SGHNT, CDR2 YENEEA, per germline. Unmatched junction bases numbered 12, after V lost 5 bases and J lost 4 bases. The CDR3 is 17 residues long. CDR3 nucleotides: TGTGCCAGCAGCGAGAGAGCCGGGACAGGACCCACCGGGGAGCTGTTTTTT. This translates into CASSERAGTGPTGELFF.

The genes are TRBV28 and TRBJ1-5, with D tentatively TRBD1 (6 bases). Germline values: CDR1 MDHEN, CDR2 SYDVKM. V lost 4 bases and J lost 8, with 15 bases in between. The CDR3 loop spans 14 amino acids. CDR3 coding DNA: TGTGCCAGCAGTTCATGGGGGCAGGGTAAGCCCCAGCATTTT. Its protein is CASSSWGQGKPQHF.

In its sample, this clone was seen once. This CDR3 is CASSRGGLAVNNEQFF. CDR3 in DNA: TGTGCCAGCAGCCGGGGGGGGCTCGCGGTAAACAATGAGCAGTTCTTC. The rearrangement joins TRBV7-9 to TRBJ2-1, with 8 bases identical to TRBD2. V shed 5 bases and J 5 bases; nucleotides not matched to a gene: 11. Germline lookup yields CDR1 SEHNR and CDR2 FQNEAQ (reference sequence). The CDR3 consists of 16 residues.

The rearrangement uses TRBV30 and TRBJ1-1; TRBD1 agrees at 7 bases. V shed 3 bases, J shed 4 bases, and the junction held 17 bases outside the gene matches. Germline V gene data show CDR1 as GTSNPN and CDR2 as SVGIG (reference sequence). The CDR3 contains 17 residues. DNA for the CDR3: TGTGCCTGGAGCGTAACAGGGGATCCCCGAGGTTTCACTGAAGCTTTCTTT. Protein: CAWSVTGDPRGFTEAFF. Full variable domain (rest looked up from reference TRBV30 and TRBJ1-1): SQTIHQWPATLVQPVGSPLSLECTVEGTSNPNLYWYRQAAGRGLQLLFYSVGIGQISSEVPQNLSASRPQDRQFILSSKKLLLSDSGFYLCAWSVTGDPRGFTEAFFGQGTRLTVV.

This chain uses TRBV6-5 with TRBJ2-7, with 12 bases fitting TRBD2. This CDR3 region has 16 residues. The ends lost 0 bases at V and 1 base at J; junction bases unmatched: 1. Germline CDR1 is MNHEY and CDR2 is SVGAGI. CDR3 bases: TGTGCCAGCAGTTACTCGGGGACTAGCGGGTCCTACGAGCAGTACTTC. This translates into CASSYSGTSGSYEQYF.

There are a few counts of this clone. V usage is TRBV15 and J usage is TRBJ2-2; no clear D gene. Per germline, CDR1 LNHNV and CDR2 YYDKDF (reference sequence). Trimming took 7 bases from V and 5 from J, leaving 11 bases between them. The CDR3 totals 13 residues. The CDR3 DNA sequence: TGTGCCACCACACGGAAGGAGACCGGGGAGCTGTTTTTT. Protein: CATTRKETGELFF.

The chain couples TRBV19 to TRBJ2-7; 10 nucleotides line up with TRBD1. This CDR3 has 15 residues. V shed 6 bases and J 0 bases; nucleotides not matched to a gene: 5. Germline-derived CDR1 and CDR2 are LNHDA and SQIVND (reference sequence). The CDR3 reads CASSPGQGISYEQYF. The CDR3, as DNA: TGTGCCAGTAGCCCGGGACAGGGGATCTCCTACGAGCAGTACTTC.

The rearrangement uses TRBV28 and TRBJ2-3; 14 nucleotides agree with TRBD2. With 4 bases clipped from V and 6 bases from J, the junction kept 3 bases outside the gene matches. This CDR3 has 15 residues. Germline V gene data show CDR1 as MDHEN and CDR2 as SYDVKM. CDR3 DNA: TGTGCCAGCAGTTATGGGACTAGCGGGGGTGATACGCAGTATTTT. Protein: CASSYGTSGGDTQYF.

The V gene is TRBV4-3, the J gene TRBJ1-1, with D uncertain. The germline V and J ends were trimmed by 4 bases and 6 bases, with 18 bases remaining between them. The CDR3 loop spans 15 amino acids. Per the germline V gene, CDR1 is LGHNA and CDR2 is YSLEER. DNA for the CDR3: TGCGCCAGCAGCCGCCGTCCCTCTGGCGGGTCTGAAGCTTTCTTT. This encodes CASSRRPSGGSEAFF.

V is TRBV7-2 and J is TRBJ2-1, with D tentatively TRBD2 (5 bases). Germline V lookup: CDR1 SGHTA, CDR2 FQGNSA. This CDR3 is built from 13 residues. The ends were cut back, 5 bases at V and 7 bases at J, with 12 bases in the middle. The CDR3 reads CASSARRGNEQFF. The CDR3 DNA reads TGTGCCAGCAGCGCCCGGCGAGGGAATGAGCAGTTCTTC.

The chain links TRBV6-6 to TRBJ2-7; possible D gene TRBD2, 6 bases. The germline CDR1 and CDR2 sequences are MNHNY and SVGAGI (reference sequence). Deletions cut 0 bases from V and 7 bases from J, with 10 bases between. The CDR3 consists of 13 residues. This CDR3 is CASSYSGGGEQYF. The DNA of the CDR3 is TGTGCCAGCAGTTACTCCGGGGGAGGAGAGCAGTACTTC.

The genes are TRBV6-5 and TRBJ2-3; 8 nucleotides line up with TRBD2. Germline trimming cut 6 bases from V and 8 bases from J; bases unmatched to any gene: 10. CDR1 is MNHEY, CDR2 SVGAGI, per germline. The CDR3 covers 14 residues. The CDR3 protein is CASSTTRGAGTQYF. The DNA for the CDR3 is TGTGCCAGCAGCACCACGCGGGGGGCCGGTACGCAGTATTTT.

There are a few counts of this clone. V and J are TRBV30 and TRBJ2-5; D might be TRBD2 (6 bases). The CDR3 length is 14 residues. CDR1 and CDR2 from the germline V gene are GTSNPN and SVGIG (reference sequence). Trimming cost V 1 base and J 2 bases, with 11 bases left between them. The CDR3 bases are TGTGCCTGGAGTGCGACCGGGGGACAAGAGACCCAGTACTTC. Encoded protein: CAWSATGGQETQYF.

A single count supports this clone. The chain recombines TRBV5-1 with TRBJ1-2, with 10 nucleotides matching TRBD1. V was clipped by 3 bases and J by 6 bases; unmatched bases: 2. The CDR3 consists of 13 residues. Germline loops: CDR1 SGHRS, CDR2 YFSETQ. The CDR3 sequence is CASSSGQGDGYTF. The DNA of the CDR3 is TGCGCCAGCAGCTCTGGACAGGGGGATGGCTACACCTTC.

V is TRBV29-1 and J is TRBJ1-1; D call uncertain. V was clipped by 4 bases and J by 0 bases, with 18 bases between them. Germline V gene data show CDR1 as SQVTM and CDR2 as ANQGSEA. This CDR3 comprises 16 residues. The CDR3 loop reads CSVVYRAGFMNTEAFF. CDR3 coding DNA: TGCAGCGTTGTTTATCGAGCAGGATTTATGAACACTGAAGCTTTCTTT.

The V gene is TRBV10-3, the J gene TRBJ2-5, with 7 bases lining up with TRBD2. The length of the CDR3 is 15 residues. J lost 4 bases, V lost 5 bases, and 10 bases had no gene match. Germline CDR1 ENHRY, CDR2 SYGVKD. The DNA of the CDR3 is TGTGCCATCAGTCGAGGACTAGGAGGTGGAGAGACCCAGTACTTC. Translated, it gives CAISRGLGGGETQYF.

The chain couples TRBV30 to TRBJ2-4; 7 bases are a match to TRBD2. Germline values: CDR1 GTSNPN, CDR2 SVGIG (reference sequence). J lost 6 bases, V lost 1 base, and 0 bases had no gene match. The CDR3 covers 12 residues. In nucleotides, the CDR3 is TGTGCCTGGAGTGGGGGGGGAAACATTCAGTACTTC. As protein: CAWSGGGNIQYF.

The sample holds a few counts of this clone. The J gene is TRBJ2-4, the V gene TRBV7-9; possibly TRBD2 for D (6 bases). Per germline, CDR1 SEHNR and CDR2 FQNEAQ (reference sequence). There are 18 residues in the CDR3. V lost 5 bases to trimming and J lost 2 bases, with 22 bases between them. CDR3 nucleotide sequence: TGTGCCAGCAGCCTGCCGCCCAGGGTCGCGGGAACCAAAAACATTCAGTACTTC. Translated: CASSLPPRVAGTKNIQYF.

This chain connects TRBV2 to TRBJ1-5; TRBD1 might be the D (6 bases). Trimming left V 5 bases short and J 0 bases short, with 8 bases between. The CDR3 is 14 amino acids. The germline CDR1 and CDR2 sequences are SNHLY and FYNNEI. For the CDR3, the DNA is TGTGCCAGCAGTCGGACAGTTAGCAATCAGCCCCAGCATTTT. As protein: CASSRTVSNQPQHF. The full variable domain, rest sourced from reference TRBV2 and TRBJ1-5, is EPEVTQTPSHQVTQMGQEVILRCVPISNHLYFYWYRQILGQKVEFLVSFYNNEISEKSEIFDDQFSVERPDGSNFTLKIRSTKLEDSAMYFCASSRTVSNQPQHFGDGTRLSIL.

The V and J genes are TRBV10-1 and TRBJ2-1; TRBD2 aligns across 10 bases. V shed 2 bases and J 8 bases; nucleotides not matched to a gene: 3. The germline V gene has CDR1 WNHNN and CDR2 SYGVQD (reference sequence). The CDR3 contains 14 residues. The CDR3 sequence is CASSEGLAVDEQFF. The CDR3 nucleotides are TGCGCCAGCAGTGAGGGACTAGCGGTTGATGAGCAGTTCTTC.